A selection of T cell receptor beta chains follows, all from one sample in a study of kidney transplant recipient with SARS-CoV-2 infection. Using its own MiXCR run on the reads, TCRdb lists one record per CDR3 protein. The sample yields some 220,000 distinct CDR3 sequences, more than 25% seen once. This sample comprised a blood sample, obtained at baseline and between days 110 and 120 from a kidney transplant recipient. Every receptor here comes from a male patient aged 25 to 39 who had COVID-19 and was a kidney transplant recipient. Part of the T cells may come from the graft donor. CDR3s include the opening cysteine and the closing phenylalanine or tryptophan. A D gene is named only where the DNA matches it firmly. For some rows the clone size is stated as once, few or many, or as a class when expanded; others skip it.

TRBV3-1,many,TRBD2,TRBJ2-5,CASSLHSSGNLGVETQYF,TGTGCCAGCAGCCTGCACTCTAGCGGGAACCTTGGGGTGGAGACCCAGTACTTC
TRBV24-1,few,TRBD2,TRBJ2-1,CATSDPGGYNEQFF,TGTGCCACCAGTGACCCGGGGGGGTACAATGAGCAGTTCTTC
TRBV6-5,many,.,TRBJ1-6,CASSYIGSPLHF,TGTGCCAGCAGTTATATAGGCTCACCCCTCCACTTT
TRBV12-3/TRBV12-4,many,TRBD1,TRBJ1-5,CASSLATGTESNQPQHF,TGTGCCAGCAGTTTAGCGACCGGGACAGAAAGCAATCAGCCCCAGCATTTT
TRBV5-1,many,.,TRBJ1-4,CASSLVGQINEKLFF,TGCGCCAGCAGCTTGGTAGGACAGATTAATGAAAAACTGTTTTTT
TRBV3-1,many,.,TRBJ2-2,CASSGPYPISGLTGELFF,TGTGCCAGCAGCGGTCCCTATCCCATTTCAGGCTTGACCGGGGAGCTGTTTTTT
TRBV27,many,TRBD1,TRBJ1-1,CASSAQGRAFF,TGTGCCAGCAGTGCACAGGGGCGGGCTTTCTTT
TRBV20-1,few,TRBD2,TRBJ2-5,CSAYNSERGGEETQYF,TGCAGTGCCTACAATTCAGAGCGGGGGGGGGAAGAGACCCAGTACTTC
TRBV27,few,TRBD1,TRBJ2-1,CASSQDRGSYNEQFF,TGTGCCAGCAGTCAAGACAGGGGTTCCTACAATGAGCAGTTCTTC
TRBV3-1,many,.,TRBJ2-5,CASSVNGPISFSETQYF,TGTGCCAGCAGCGTAAACGGTCCCATTTCTTTCTCTGAGACCCAGTACTTC
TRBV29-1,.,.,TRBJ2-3,CSVGETDPDTQYF,TGCAGCGTTGGGGAGACCGATCCAGATACGCAGTATTTT
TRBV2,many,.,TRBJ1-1,CASRLGKLNTEAFF,TGTGCCAGCAGACTAGGCAAATTGAACACTGAAGCTTTCTTT
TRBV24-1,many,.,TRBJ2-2,CATSGGHGRATGELFF,TGTGCCACCAGTGGGGGACACGGCCGTGCCACCGGGGAGCTGTTTTTT
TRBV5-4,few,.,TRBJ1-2,CASKLRVPGKTYGYTF,TGTGCCAGCAAATTGCGCGTACCAGGAAAGACCTATGGCTACACCTTC
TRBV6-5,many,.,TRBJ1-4,CASSAPGATNEKLFF,TGTGCCAGCAGTGCCCCAGGGGCAACTAATGAAAAACTGTTTTTT
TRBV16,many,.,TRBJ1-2,CASSKLWVVRKTYGYTF,TGTGCCAGCAGCAAACTGTGGGTCGTTAGAAAGACCTATGGCTACACCTTC
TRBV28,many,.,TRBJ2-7,CASSSPGVREQYF,TGTGCCAGCAGCTCTCCAGGGGTGAGGGAGCAGTACTTC
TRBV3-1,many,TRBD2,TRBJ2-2,CASSHPGTSGTGELFF,TGTGCCAGCAGCCACCCCGGGACTAGCGGGACCGGGGAGCTGTTTTTT
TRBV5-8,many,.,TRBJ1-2,CASQYNHPRKTYGYTF,TGTGCCAGCCAGTATAATCATCCACGAAAGACCTATGGCTACACCTTC
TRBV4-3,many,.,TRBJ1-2,CASSQDRGVHGYTF,TGCGCCAGCAGCCAAGATCGCGGGGTGCATGGCTACACCTTC
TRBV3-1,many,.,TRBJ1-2,CASSRRYTLRKTYGYTF,TGTGCCAGCAGCAGACGGTACACCCTTCGAAAGACCTATGGCTACACCTTC
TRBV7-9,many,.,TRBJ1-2,CASSYNSYHGKTYGYTF,TGTGCCAGCAGCTATAATTCATACCATGGAAAGACCTATGGCTACACCTTC
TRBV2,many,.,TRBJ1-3,CASMEDLLDTIYF,TGTGCCAGCATGGAAGACCTCTTAGACACCATATATTTT